This TCR beta chain was identified during a study of PD-1 blockade in classical Hodgkin lymphoma. Measured with immunoSEQ multiplex PCR; TCRdb has only the in-frame clones, and not every one. The repertoire has nearly 25,000 clones, 69% of them found once; the top ten carry 3.3%. Study-level findings and limits: TCR diversity rose significantly by C4D1 in CD4+ but not CD8+ cells. It was among complete responders that baseline diversity resembled that of newly diagnosed patients. Before treatment, TCR diversity in newly diagnosed patients was reportedly lower than in healthy donors.

This clone occurred a few times. Its specificity is not known. Each patient experienced a relapse that followed autologous stem cell transplantation, and brentuximab vedotin exposure varied. The V end was cut by 3 bases, the J end by 3 bases, with 15 bases between. Germline CDR1 ENHRY, CDR2 SYGVKD. The CDR3 runs 15 residues. The chain carries TRBV10-3 and TRBJ2-7; perhaps TRBD2 as D (6 bases). This TCR was sampled from a human donor with classical Hodgkin lymphoma. The starting material was peripheral blood mononuclear cells (PBMCs), obtained at baseline. CDR3 sequence (DNA): TGTGCCATCAGTGAACCCTTAGCGGCGGGCTACGAGCAGTACTTC. It yields the protein CAISEPLAAGYEQYF.